Listed below are T cell receptor beta chains from one sample, sequenced in a study of shared clonotypes between healthy human individuals. Profiling relied on immunoSEQ multiplex PCR, and the TCRdb table lists in-frame clones only, not all of them. The sample consists of 2 million to 2.5 million clones, approximately 95% of them appearing once. The sequenced material came from naive CD4+ T cells from PBMCs. These receptors were collected from a man in his late teens or twenties in good health. Some clones in this sample may be carry-over from other donors' samples. The CDR3 runs from the conserved cysteine through the conserved F or W. A D gene is named only where the DNA matches it firmly. Size is omitted from some rows. Given values are once, few, many or a class for expanded clones.

D,size,J,V,CDR3,DNA
NA,NA,TRBJ2-1,TRBV6-4,CASSGGSSSYNEQFF,TGTGCCAGCAGTGGAGGGTCGAGCTCCTACAATGAGCAGTTCTTC
NA,NA,TRBJ1-3,TRBV5-1,CASSLNPSGPLSGNTIYF,TGCGCCAGCAGCTTGAACCCCTCCGGACCTCTCTCTGGAAACACCATATATTTT
NA,NA,TRBJ2-5,TRBV25-1,CASSAQTEARGTQYF,TGTGCCAGCAGTGCCCAAACAGAGGCAAGGGGGACCCAGTACTTC
NA,NA,TRBJ2-6,TRBV18,CASSPQGYGANVLTF,TGTGCCAGCTCACCACAGGGTTATGGGGCCAACGTCCTGACTTTC
TRBD1,NA,TRBJ1-1,TRBV14,CASSRKTGLMNTEAFF,TGTGCCAGCAGCCGAAAGACAGGGCTCATGAACACTGAAGCTTTCTTT
NA,NA,TRBJ2-7,TRBV6-5,CASRSRGEQYF,TGTGCCAGCAGGTCCAGGGGCGAGCAGTACTTC
NA,NA,TRBJ2-7,TRBV5-4,CASSLLGGTYEQYF,TGTGCCAGCAGCTTACTTGGGGGGACTTACGAGCAGTACTTC
NA,NA,TRBJ2-1,TRBV9,CASSVEGMDEQFF,TGTGCCAGCAGCGTAGAGGGGATGGATGAGCAGTTCTTC
NA,NA,TRBJ2-7,TRBV7-8,CASSFRDNSYEQYF,TGTGCCAGCAGCTTTAGGGACAACTCCTACGAGCAGTACTTC
NA,once,TRBJ1-1,TRBV28,CASSKRGEGDTEAFF,TGTGCCAGCAGTAAAAGGGGGGAAGGCGACACTGAAGCTTTCTTT
NA,NA,TRBJ2-1,TRBV28,CAAGPSAYNEQFF,TGTGCCGCGGGCCCCTCGGCTTACAATGAGCAGTTCTTC
NA,once,TRBJ1-1,TRBV6-1,CASSVMGVAAEAFF,TGTGCCAGCAGTGTCATGGGGGTGGCCGCTGAAGCTTTCTTT
TRBD2,NA,TRBJ2-2,TRBV4-2,CASSQEPSGRAAGELFF,TGTGCCAGCAGCCAAGAACCTAGCGGGAGGGCCGCCGGGGAGCTGTTTTTT
TRBD2,NA,TRBJ2-7,TRBV6-5,CASRPSGRGFYEQYF,TGTGCCAGCAGACCTAGCGGGAGGGGCTTCTACGAGCAGTACTTC
NA,NA,TRBJ1-1,TRBV18,CASSPLGTNADTEAFF,TGTGCCAGCTCACCCCTCGGGACAAACGCGGACACTGAAGCTTTCTTT
NA,NA,TRBJ1-4,TRBV10-1,CASSEQVGNEKLFF,TGCGCCAGCAGTGAGCAAGTGGGGAATGAAAAACTGTTTTTT
NA,once,TRBJ1-2,TRBV20-1,CSATGAGGYTF,TGCAGTGCTACAGGGGCGGGCGGCTACACCTTC
NA,NA,TRBJ1-5,TRBV28,CASRTTSIGNQPQHF,TGTGCCAGCAGAACAACTTCAATCGGCAATCAGCCCCAGCATTTT
TRBD1,NA,TRBJ2-1,TRBV11-2,CASSLVRQGAGDEQFF,TGTGCCAGCAGCTTAGTGAGGCAGGGGGCGGGCGATGAGCAGTTCTTC